This T cell receptor beta chain was recovered during a study of control samples from healthy donors and cancer patients. The germline CDR1 and CDR2 sequences are SGHDT and YYEEEE. Trimming took off 1 base at V and 7 bases at J, with 9 bases between the two ends. There are 13 residues in the CDR3. This clone was found once. This table comes from immunoSEQ multiplex PCR, and its TCRdb copy is limited to in-frame clones, with some not included. The sample lists 90,000 to 100,000 clones, roughly 83% occurring once. The clonotype was recovered from a woman between 25 and 40 years old in good health. The sequenced sample was blood. The chain combines TRBV5-6 with TRBJ2-1; tentatively, D is TRBD1 (5 bases). Here the CDR3 reads CASSLPRDNEQFF. For the CDR3, the DNA is TGTGCCAGCAGCTTGCCCAGGGATAATGAGCAGTTCTTC. The full variable domain, with the rest looked up from reference TRBV5-6 and TRBJ2-1, is DAGVTQSPTHLIKTRGQQVTLRCSPKSGHDTVSWYQQALGQGPQFIFQYYEEEERQRGNFPDRFSGHQFPNYSSELNVNALLLGDSALYLCASSLPRDNEQFFGPGTRLTVL.